These 22 T cell receptor beta chains originate from one sample sequenced in a study of blood T cell repertoires in COVID-19. Clones were sequenced by immunoSEQ multiplex PCR, and TCRdb holds only the in-frame ones, with some missing. Among approximately 26,000 clones listed, around 90% were seen once. Sequencing was carried out using peripheral blood. These receptors were collected from a human donor in a cohort sampled during active COVID-19.

This clone was picked up one time. The gene calls are TRBV6-5 and TRBJ2-1; D remains ambiguous. The CDR3 sequence is 15 residues long. Germline V gives CDR1 MNHEY, CDR2 SVGAGI. Between the trimmed V and J ends, which lost 6 bases and 0 bases, there was a span of 12 bases. CDR3 in amino acids: CASRKDTSSYNEQFF. The CDR3 coding sequence is TGTGCCAGCAGAAAAGACACGAGCTCCTACAATGAGCAGTTCTTC.

This clone was detected only once. The V and J genes are TRBV3-1 (or the pseudogene TRBV3-2) and TRBJ1-6; D remains ambiguous. The ends were cut back, 4 bases at V and 7 bases at J, with 8 bases in the middle. This CDR3 has 13 amino acids. CDR1 and CDR2 from the germline V gene are LGHDT and YNNKEL (reference sequence). CDR3 loop: CASSPSQNSPLHF. The DNA of the CDR3 is TGTGCCAGCAGCCCCTCTCAGAATTCACCCCTCCACTTT.

This CDR3 is CASSTTGLGVGGYTF. The CDR3 nucleotides are TGTGCCAGCAGTACAACAGGGTTGGGAGTAGGTGGCTACACCTTC. The chain joins TRBV6-5 to TRBJ1-2, with D maybe TRBD1 (6 bases). CDR1 is MNHEY, CDR2 SVGAGI, per germline. V was pared by 5 bases and J by 7 bases, with 20 bases between. The CDR3 runs 15 residues.

This clone has a handful of counts. The chain links TRBV6-2 or TRBV6-3 to TRBJ2-2; TRBD2 might be the D (5 bases). Trimming took off 2 bases at V and 5 bases at J, with 9 bases between the two ends. The CDR3 spans 14 residues. The V gene's germline CDR1 is MNHEY and CDR2 SVGEGT. Here the CDR3 reads CASSYGLTTGELFF. The DNA for the CDR3 is TGTGCCAGCAGTTACGGACTCACTACCGGGGAGCTGTTTTTT.

The chain carries TRBV19 and TRBJ2-2; 7 nucleotides agree with TRBD1. Germline CDR1 reads LNHDA; CDR2 reads SQIVND (reference sequence). There are 15 residues in the CDR3. The J segment lost 8 bases and the V segment lost 7 bases, leaving 13 bases of the junction unmatched. Here the CDR3 DNA reads TGTGCCAGTAACGAAGGACAGGCCACCTGGGGGGAGCTGTTTTTT. It specifies CASNEGQATWGELFF.

The rearrangement links TRBV7-6 to TRBJ2-1; TRBD1 might be the D (5 bases). Trimming removed 1 base from V and 6 bases from J, with 10 bases in between. The CDR3 length is 14 residues. Germline V gives CDR1 SGHVS, CDR2 FNYEAQ. The CDR3 DNA reads TGTGCCAGCAGCTTAGTTCTGGGGCCCAATGAGCAGTTCTTC. Translated: CASSLVLGPNEQFF.

The rearrangement links TRBV19 to TRBJ2-5; possible D gene TRBD2, 6 bases. V lost 7 bases, J lost 9 bases, and 18 bases lay in between. CDR3 length equals 13 residues. In germline, CDR1 is LNHDA, CDR2 SQIVND (reference sequence). In DNA form, the CDR3 reads TGTGCCAGTAAACAGGACGGGGGATGGGCCCAGTACTTC. It yields the protein CASKQDGGWAQYF.

The chain is built from TRBV10-3 and TRBJ1-4; TRBD1 matches at 8 bases. The CDR3 loop spans 16 amino acids. The V gene end was trimmed by 2 bases and the J gene end by 6 bases; junction bases not matched to a gene: 8. Per germline, CDR1 ENHRY and CDR2 SYGVKD. CDR3 amino acids: CAISETNRGKDEKLFF. For the CDR3, the DNA is TGTGCCATCAGTGAGACGAACAGGGGGAAGGATGAAAAACTGTTTTTT.

This rearrangement joins TRBV7-9 to TRBJ1-2, with 7 nucleotides matching TRBD1. Per the germline V gene, CDR1 is SEHNR and CDR2 is FQNEAQ (reference sequence). Unmatched junction bases numbered 12, after V lost 2 bases and J lost 3 bases. The CDR3 sequence is 17 residues long. The CDR3 DNA is TGTGCCAGCAGCTTACTCTCCCCGACAGGGCGGGACTATGGCTACACCTTC. Its translation: CASSLLSPTGRDYGYTF.

This rearrangement joins TRBV9 to TRBJ2-1, with TRBD1 matching 10 bases. V was clipped by 3 bases and J by 5 bases; unmatched bases: 11. This CDR3 has 17 residues. Germline CDR1 is SGDLS and CDR2 is YYNGEE. CDR3 sequence (DNA): TGTGCCAGCAGCGGTAGAACGGACAGGGGGATGAACAATGAGCAGTTCTTC. Translating it yields CASSGRTDRGMNNEQFF.

The rearrangement joins TRBV6-6 to TRBJ2-7; 9 nucleotides match TRBD1. Germline V lookup: CDR1 MNHNY, CDR2 SVGAGI (reference sequence). The CDR3 is 14 residues long. The V and J ends lost 6 bases and 6 bases, in that order; junction bases with no gene match: 9. CDR3 protein: CASSDPGQGGEQYF. The CDR3 DNA reads TGTGCCAGCAGCGACCCGGGACAGGGAGGCGAGCAGTACTTC.

The J gene is TRBJ2-6, the V gene TRBV9; 8 nucleotides align to TRBD1. The CDR3 spans 19 residues. Germline loops: CDR1 SGDLS, CDR2 YYNGEE. V lost 1 base, J lost 5 bases, and 14 bases stayed unmatched. CDR3 sequence: CASSVQTGAMIGWANVLTF. CDR3 coding DNA: TGTGCCAGCAGCGTACAGACAGGGGCCATGATCGGGTGGGCCAACGTCCTGACTTTC.

V usage is TRBV6-2 or TRBV6-3 and J usage is TRBJ2-7; TRBD2 matches at 8 bases. The V segment lost 0 bases and the J segment 3 bases; nucleotides outside the gene matches: 4. In germline, CDR1 is MNHEY, CDR2 SVGEGT. The CDR3 length is 15 residues. In nucleotides, the CDR3 is TGTGCCAGCAGTTACTCAGCGCGGGGGGTCTACGAGCAGTACTTC. Translation gives CASSYSARGVYEQYF.

Written as DNA, the CDR3 is TGCGCCAGCAGCTTGGACTATCTCACCGGGGAGCTGTTTTTT. Translating gives CASSLDYLTGELFF. The genes are TRBV5-1 and TRBJ2-2; no clear D. The CDR3 consists of 14 residues. The V end lost 0 bases, the J end lost 4 bases, and 7 bases lay between the germline ends. The germline V gene has CDR1 SGHRS and CDR2 YFSETQ.

V gene TRBV13 combines with J gene TRBJ2-2; 8 nucleotides match TRBD1. The length of the CDR3 is 16 residues. Germline lookup yields CDR1 PRHDT and CDR2 FYEKMQ (reference sequence). The V segment lost 5 bases and the J segment 3 bases; nucleotides outside the gene matches: 8. The CDR3 here is CASSPQPTGDTGELFF. As DNA, the CDR3 is TGTGCCAGCAGCCCCCAGCCGACAGGGGACACCGGGGAGCTGTTTTTT.

V is TRBV28 and J is TRBJ2-1; 11 nucleotides line up with TRBD2. V was pared by 5 bases and J by 3 bases, with 6 bases of the junction left unmatched. Germline-derived CDR1 and CDR2 are MDHEN and SYDVKM. The CDR3 is made up of 16 amino acids. The CDR3 loop is CASSDPSGRYYNEQFF. DNA of the CDR3: TGTGCCAGCAGTGACCCTAGCGGGAGGTACTACAATGAGCAGTTCTTC.

The chain links TRBV19 to TRBJ2-2; no firm D call. Germline V lookup: CDR1 LNHDA, CDR2 SQIVND (reference sequence). V was cut by 9 bases and J by 6 bases, with 14 bases left in between. The CDR3 extends over 13 amino acids. For the CDR3, the DNA is TGTGCCAGCAAGCCCCAGGTTGCCGGGGAGCTGTTTTTT. This sequence encodes CASKPQVAGELFF.

The V call is TRBV7-3, the J call TRBJ2-2; 11 positions agree with TRBD1. From germline, CDR1 is SGHTA and CDR2 FQGTGA. The CDR3 extends over 17 amino acids. Trimming took 0 bases from V and 5 from J; bases not matched to a gene: 5. As DNA, the CDR3 is TGTGCCAGCAGCTTAACTGTGGACAGGGGGCGAACCGGGGAGCTGTTTTTT. Translated, it gives CASSLTVDRGRTGELFF.

This sequence joins TRBV19 and TRBJ1-6; 10 nucleotides match TRBD1. Germline CDR1 is LNHDA and CDR2 is SQIVND (reference sequence). Trimming removed 2 bases from V and 8 bases from J; junction bases left unmatched: 6. CDR3 length: 16 residues. The CDR3 coding sequence is TGTGCCAGTAGTATAAGAAAAGGGACAGGGGATTCACCCCTCCACTTT. Its translation is CASSIRKGTGDSPLHF.

A few counts support this clone. The chain couples TRBV5-1 to TRBJ2-7; maybe TRBD1 (6 bases). Germline V gene sequence: CDR1 SGHRS, CDR2 YFSETQ. This CDR3 is built from 15 residues. V was cut by 0 bases and J by 2 bases, with 12 bases left in between. The CDR3 loop reads CASSLGAGDTYEQYF. DNA for the CDR3: TGCGCCAGCAGCTTGGGGGCAGGGGATACCTACGAGCAGTACTTC.

This chain joins TRBV5-1 and TRBJ2-1; D gene uncertain. The CDR3 spans 16 residues. In germline, CDR1 is SGHRS, CDR2 YFSETQ. V was pared by 0 bases and J by 2 bases, with 12 bases between. The CDR3 here is CASSLVSLPAYNEQFF. CDR3 sequence (DNA): TGCGCCAGCAGCTTGGTGTCTCTACCCGCCTACAATGAGCAGTTCTTC.

This clone was recorded a few times. The V and J genes are TRBV19 and TRBJ1-4; 9 positions match TRBD1. Germline trimming cut 5 bases from V and 7 bases from J; bases unmatched to any gene: 11. This CDR3 region has 16 residues. Germline CDR1 reads LNHDA; CDR2 reads SQIVND (reference sequence). DNA for the CDR3: TGTGCCAGTAGTTCCCGTCCGCCGGGACAGGGTGAAAAACTGTTTTTT. Translation: CASSSRPPGQGEKLFF. Variable domain in full (rest from reference TRBV19 and TRBJ1-4): DGGITQSPKYLFRKEGQNVTLSCEQNLNHDAMYWYRQDPGQGLRLIYYSQIVNDFQKGDIAEGYSVSREKKESFPLTVTSAQKNPTAFYLCASSSRPPGQGEKLFFGSGTQLSVL.